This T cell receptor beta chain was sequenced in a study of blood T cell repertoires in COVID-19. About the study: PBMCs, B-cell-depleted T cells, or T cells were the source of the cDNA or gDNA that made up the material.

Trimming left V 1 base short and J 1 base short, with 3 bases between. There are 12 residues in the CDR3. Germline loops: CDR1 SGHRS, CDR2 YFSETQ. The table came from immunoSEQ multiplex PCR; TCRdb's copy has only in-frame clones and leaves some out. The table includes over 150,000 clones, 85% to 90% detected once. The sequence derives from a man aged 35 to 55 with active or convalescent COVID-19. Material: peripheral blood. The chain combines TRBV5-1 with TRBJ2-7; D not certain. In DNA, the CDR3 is TGCGCCAGCAGCTTGTCTTCCTACGAGCAGTACTTC. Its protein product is CASSLSSYEQYF.